The 13 T cell receptor beta chains below come from one sample, sequenced in a study of T cell responses to AZD1222 COVID-19 vaccine. Libraries were prepared by immunoSEQ multiplex PCR; TCRdb keeps only in-frame clonotypes and omits some of them. The sample has roughly 150,000 clones; about nine tenths are singletons. Here the sequenced sample was peripheral blood, taken on day 0 of MenACWY control vaccination. These receptors were collected from an adult in good health.

This chain's CDR3 is CASSLLRGAEQYF. CDR3 coding DNA: TGTGCCAGCAGCTTACTCCGGGGGGCCGAGCAGTACTTC. The chain has TRBV13 and TRBJ2-7; a weak D match, TRBD2 (7 bases). The V end was cut by 2 bases, the J end by 6 bases, with 11 bases between. The germline V gene has CDR1 PRHDT and CDR2 FYEKMQ (reference sequence). This CDR3 is 13 amino acids long.

The chain combines TRBV2 with TRBJ2-2; 9 nucleotides match TRBD1. The V segment lost 4 bases and the J segment 4 bases; nucleotides outside the gene matches: 4. The CDR3 is 15 residues long. CDR1 is SNHLY, CDR2 FYNNEI, per germline. CDR3 bases: TGTGCCAGCAGTGCTTGGACAGGGGCCACCGGGGAGCTGTTTTTT. It specifies CASSAWTGATGELFF.

The chain employs TRBV9 and TRBJ1-1; TRBD1 agrees at 7 bases. The CDR3 has 15 amino acids. Unmatched junction bases numbered 8, after V lost 1 base and J lost 5 bases. Germline V gene data show CDR1 as SGDLS and CDR2 as YYNGEE. The CDR3 DNA follows: TGTGCCAGCAGCGTAACAGGGGATAGGGGAACTGAAGCTTTCTTT. Protein product: CASSVTGDRGTEAFF.

The chain has TRBV7-2 and TRBJ2-3; D is perhaps TRBD1 (5 bases). CDR1 is SGHTA, CDR2 FQGNSA, per germline. The CDR3 is 15 amino acids. V lost 1 base, J lost 6 bases, and 14 bases lay in between. DNA for the CDR3: TGTGCCAGCAGCTTAGTAGGATCTTCAGGGGATACGCAGTATTTT. This translates into CASSLVGSSGDTQYF. Supplemented by reference TRBV7-2 and TRBJ2-3, the full variable domain reads GAGVSQSPSNKVTEKGKDVELRCDPISGHTALYWYRQSLGQGLEFLIYFQGNSAPDKSGLPSDRFSAERTGGSVSTLTIQRTQQEDSAVYLCASSLVGSSGDTQYFGPGTRLTVL.

The chain has TRBV6-2 or TRBV6-3 and TRBJ1-6; D is unclear. CDR3 size: 15 residues. V gave up 6 bases and J gave up 5 bases, with 14 bases separating them. Germline assignment: CDR1 MNHEY and CDR2 SVGEGT. CDR3 region: CASSILQQDNSPLHF. CDR3 nucleotides: TGTGCCAGCAGCATCCTCCAGCAAGATAATTCACCCCTCCACTTT.

This rearrangement joins TRBV5-5 to TRBJ2-7; D is perhaps TRBD1 or TRBD2 (5 bases each). The CDR3 consists of 14 residues. V lost 2 bases, J lost 6 bases, and 15 bases lay in between. The germline V gene encodes CDR1 SGHKS and CDR2 YYEKEE (reference sequence). This CDR3 reads CASSFRDLAGEQYF. CDR3 bases: TGTGCCAGCAGCTTCAGGGACCTAGCCGGCGAGCAGTACTTC.

CDR3 nucleotides: TGTGCCAGCAGCTTAGACAATGCTGGAAACACCATATATTTT. Its protein is CASSLDNAGNTIYF. The chain is built from TRBV7-2 and TRBJ1-3; D is ambiguous. The CDR3 loop spans 14 amino acids. Germline V lookup: CDR1 SGHTA, CDR2 FQGNSA. V gave up 1 base and J gave up 2 bases, with 6 bases separating them.

V usage is TRBV5-1 and J usage is TRBJ1-2; possibly TRBD1 for D (5 bases). CDR1 SGHRS and CDR2 YFSETQ come from the germline V gene. The CDR3 loop spans 14 amino acids. Deletions cut 0 bases from V and 6 bases from J, with 12 bases between. The CDR3 region has the DNA TGCGCCAGCAGCTTGGTAGTCAGGGACCATGGCTACACCTTC. Residues: CASSLVVRDHGYTF. Combining the CDR3 with reference TRBV5-1 and TRBJ1-2 gives the whole variable domain KAGVTQTPRYLIKTRGQQVTLSCSPISGHRSVSWYQQTPGQGLQFLFEYFSETQRNKGNFPGRFSGRQFSNSRSEMNVSTLELGDSALYLCASSLVVRDHGYTFGSGTRLTVV.

V is TRBV28 and J is TRBJ2-1; 8 bases agree with TRBD2. J gave up 11 bases and V 6 bases, and 15 bases lay outside the gene matches. This CDR3 comprises 15 residues. CDR1 is MDHEN, CDR2 SYDVKM, per germline. The CDR3 DNA follows: TGTGCCAGCAGCCGCGCGACTAGCGCGTGGGAAAAGCAGTTCTTC. Its translation: CASSRATSAWEKQFF.

The V gene is TRBV10-2, the J gene TRBJ1-6, with 9 nucleotides matching TRBD1. The CDR3 loop spans 13 amino acids. The V segment lost 7 bases and the J segment 8 bases; nucleotides outside the gene matches: 3. Germline lookup yields CDR1 WSHSY and CDR2 SAAADI. CDR3 sequence (DNA): TGCGCCAGCACGAGACAGGGGGATTCACCCCTCCACTTT. Amino acid sequence: CASTRQGDSPLHF.

The chain recombines TRBV5-6 with TRBJ2-2, with D possibly matching TRBD2 (5 bases). The V and J ends lost 2 bases and 6 bases respectively, with 14 bases between them. The CDR3 runs 15 residues. Germline V gene data show CDR1 as SGHDT and CDR2 as YYEEEE. Written as DNA, the CDR3 is TGTGCCAGCAGCTTCCCGGGAAGGGAGTCCGGGGAGCTGTTTTTT. Amino acid sequence: CASSFPGRESGELFF.

A note on this clone: Other DNA sequences from this sample encode an identical CDR3 as well. The chain has TRBV7-2 and TRBJ1-3; D remains unclear. This CDR3 has 14 amino acids. V was trimmed by 1 base and J by 1 base, leaving 5 bases between them. CDR1 is SGHTA and CDR2 is FQGNSA in the germline V gene. This chain's CDR3 is CASSLVGSGNTIYF. The CDR3, as DNA: TGTGCCAGCAGCTTAGTAGGGTCTGGAAACACCATATATTTT.

V gene TRBV7-2 combines with J gene TRBJ2-7, with a weak D call TRBD1 (5 bases). Looked up from germline, CDR1 is SGHTA and CDR2 is FQGNSA. Trimming stripped 5 bases from V and 0 bases from J, with 11 bases between. The CDR3 contains 14 residues. CDR3 sequence (DNA): TGTGCCAGCAGCCCCAGGGCGAGCTCCTACGAGCAGTACTTC. It specifies CASSPRASSYEQYF.